The source of this T cell receptor (beta chain) is a study of T cell repertoires in cytomegalovirus infection. At the level of the study: Use of recently identified HLA-C-restricted and well-studied HLA-B-restricted CMV epitopes was part of the study. Indications of both CMV infection and matching HLA type were provided by public TCR beta signatures. Study-level points and caveats: In two of eight donors, the top clonotype was HLA-C-restricted CMV-specific.

This clonotype came up a few times. Its antigen is undetermined. TCRdb used MiXCR to reprocess the reads, holding one entry per CDR3 protein. The sample carries about half a million distinct CDR3 sequences, 30% to 35% recorded once. J lost 4 bases, V lost 0 bases, and 1 base had no gene match. Germline V lookup: CDR1 SEHNR, CDR2 FQNEAQ (reference sequence). This CDR3 is 14 amino acids long. This specimen was cultured PBMCs, taken from culture after CMV antigen stimulation. The TCR comes from a human donor in good health (CMV status not recorded). Some clones in this sample may be carry-over from other donors' samples. This sequence joins TRBV7-9 and TRBJ2-3; 7 bases fit TRBD2. CDR3 in amino acids: CASSLATSPDTQYF. The DNA of the CDR3 is TGTGCCAGCAGCTTAGCGACTAGCCCAGATACGCAGTATTTT.